This passage covers 23 T cell receptor beta chains from one sample sequenced in a study of identical twins. Each CDR3 protein gets one entry after TCRdb re-called the 5' RACE reads with MiXCR. This table holds about 340,000 distinct CDR3 sequences, roughly an eighth found once. These data also formed part of another study, on yellow fever vaccine responses in identical twins.

The sequencing sample was made of CD8+ T cells sorted from blood. These receptors were taken from a woman between 18 and 30 years old in good health.

V and J are TRBV12-3 or TRBV12-4 and TRBJ1-2; D call uncertain. This CDR3 is 14 amino acids long. The ends were cut back, 3 bases at V and 0 bases at J, with 8 bases in the middle. The CDR3 spells CASSFGQSNYGYTF. The CDR3 bases are TGTGCCAGCAGTTTCGGGCAGTCTAACTATGGCTACACCTTC.

This clonotype was observed at least ten times. This chain connects TRBV6-5 to TRBJ1-1; tentatively, D is TRBD1 (5 bases). The germline V gene encodes CDR1 MNHEY and CDR2 SVGAGI. Trimming cost V 0 bases and J 1 base, with 9 bases left between them. The CDR3 is made up of 15 amino acids. Here the CDR3 DNA reads TGTGCCAGCAGTTACTCGATGGGGGGGAACACTGAAGCTTTCTTT. Translation: CASSYSMGGNTEAFF.

The chain couples TRBV7-9 to TRBJ2-1, with D tentatively TRBD1 (5 bases). V shed 3 bases and J shed 7 bases, with 19 bases lying between them. This CDR3 is built from 16 residues. Germline CDR1 reads SEHNR; CDR2 reads FQNEAQ (reference sequence). This chain's CDR3 is CASSLELSGSRNEQFF. CDR3 bases: TGTGCCAGCAGCTTGGAATTGTCAGGGTCGAGGAATGAGCAGTTCTTC.

This clonotype was observed a few times. This rearrangement joins TRBV29-1 to TRBJ2-3, with 11 positions matching TRBD2. Germline loops: CDR1 SQVTM, CDR2 ANQGSEA. The CDR3 is made up of 15 amino acids. Trimming removed 6 bases from V and 2 bases from J; junction bases left unmatched: 7. The CDR3 reads CSVELSGRDTDTQYF. The CDR3 region has the DNA TGCAGCGTCGAGCTTAGCGGGAGGGACACAGATACGCAGTATTTT.

In its sample, this clonotype was seen many times. This rearrangement joins TRBV24-1 to TRBJ2-1; TRBD2 matches at 8 bases. V lost 4 bases to trimming and J lost 7 bases; unmatched junction nucleotides: 14. The CDR3 sequence is 17 residues long. The germline V gene encodes CDR1 KGHDR and CDR2 SFDVKD. Here the CDR3 reads CATSEPELAGGGNEQFF. The CDR3 DNA is TGTGCCACCAGTGAACCTGAATTGGCGGGAGGTGGAAATGAGCAGTTCTTC.

This clonotype was observed a few times. The chain joins TRBV12-3 or TRBV12-4 to TRBJ2-1, with D perhaps matching TRBD1 or TRBD2 (6 bases each). V was shortened by 5 bases and J by 9 bases, with 17 bases between the two germline ends. This CDR3 contains 14 residues. As DNA, the CDR3 is TGTGCCAGCAGTCCCAATGGGGGGCTCGGTGAGCAGTTCTTC. Its protein product is CASSPNGGLGEQFF.

There are a few counts of this clonotype. The gene calls are TRBV4-1 and TRBJ2-2; perhaps TRBD2 as D (5 bases). Germline V gene sequence: CDR1 MGHRA, CDR2 YSYEKL. There are 14 residues in the CDR3. Trimming pared 3 bases from V and 7 bases from J, leaving 12 bases between. The CDR3 spells CASSHINGVGELFF. CDR3 DNA: TGCGCCAGCAGCCACATCAACGGGGTCGGGGAGCTGTTTTTT.

In this sample, this clonotype turned up once. The rearrangement links TRBV4-1 to TRBJ1-5; TRBD1 is a possible D gene (5 bases). The V gene lost 1 base and the J gene lost 5 bases, with 12 bases spanning the gap. This CDR3 is built from 15 residues. CDR1 MGHRA and CDR2 YSYEKL come from the germline V gene. Here the CDR3 reads CASSQARGGDQPQHF. The CDR3 region has the DNA TGCGCCAGCAGCCAAGCTAGGGGAGGAGATCAGCCCCAGCATTTT.

The chain uses TRBV29-1 and TRBJ1-2, with TRBD1 identical over 8 bases. Germline assignment: CDR1 SQVTM and CDR2 ANQGSEA. This CDR3 is built from 13 residues. In DNA, the CDR3 is TGCACCGACCTGGACAGGGACCTCTATGGCTACACCTTC. Translation: CTDLDRDLYGYTF.

There are a few counts of this clonotype. The rearrangement links TRBV4-1 to TRBJ1-2; TRBD1 might be the D (6 bases). Per the germline V gene, CDR1 is MGHRA and CDR2 is YSYEKL. V lost 5 bases to trimming and J lost 6 bases, with 16 bases between them. There are 14 residues in the CDR3. The CDR3 DNA sequence: TGCGCCAGCAGCTCCCGCACAGGGTTCAATGGCTACACCTTC. Translation: CASSSRTGFNGYTF.

This clonotype came up many times. The chain recombines TRBV28 with TRBJ2-1, with D unresolved. CDR1 is MDHEN, CDR2 SYDVKM, per germline. Trimming shortened V by 6 bases and J by 5 bases, and 2 bases separated the two germline ends. The CDR3 spans 10 residues. The CDR3 region is CASSDNEQFF. Here the CDR3 DNA reads TGTGCCAGCAGCGACAATGAGCAGTTCTTC.

The genes are TRBV4-1 and TRBJ1-1; tentative D call: TRBD1 (5 bases). The V end was cut by 2 bases, the J end by 2 bases, with 12 bases between. Germline CDR1 is MGHRA and CDR2 is YSYEKL. The CDR3 has 15 amino acids. The CDR3 DNA is TGCGCCAGCAGCCAACTGTCAGGGAGAAACACTGAAGCTTTCTTT. Translated, it gives CASSQLSGRNTEAFF.

The sample holds many counts of this clonotype. The V gene is TRBV7-8, the J gene TRBJ2-7, with D perhaps matching TRBD1 or TRBD2 (6 bases each). Trimming cost V 2 bases and J 3 bases, with 20 bases left between them. There are 17 residues in the CDR3. CDR1 SGHVS and CDR2 FQNEAQ come from the germline V gene. CDR3 DNA: TGTGCCAGCAGCTTAAGGGGGGCAGGCGTCGACTACTACGAGCAGTACGTC. Encoded protein: CASSLRGAGVDYYEQYV.

The chain is built from TRBV2 and TRBJ2-3, with TRBD1 identical over 8 bases. This CDR3 is built from 18 residues. The germline V gene encodes CDR1 SNHLY and CDR2 FYNNEI. V shed 8 bases and J 2 bases; nucleotides not matched to a gene: 18. CDR3 in amino acids: CASGVRASWTGSTDTQYF. Here the CDR3 DNA reads TGTGCCAGCGGGGTGCGGGCCAGTTGGACAGGGTCCACAGATACGCAGTATTTT.

In nucleotides, the CDR3 is TGTGCCAGCAGTTACGGGTTCAGTTATGGCTACACCTTC. Residues: CASSYGFSYGYTF. This chain uses TRBV6-5 with TRBJ1-2; D remains unclear. This CDR3 region has 13 residues. CDR1 MNHEY and CDR2 SVGAGI come from the germline V gene. V lost 2 bases, J lost 5 bases, and 9 bases lay in between.

This clonotype was observed at least ten times. The genes are TRBV4-1 and TRBJ2-2; D perhaps matches TRBD1 (5 bases). The ends were cut back, 1 base at V and 2 bases at J, with 8 bases in the middle. Per the germline V gene, CDR1 is MGHRA and CDR2 is YSYEKL. This CDR3 has 15 residues. The CDR3 reads CASSQVGVNTGELFF. Here the CDR3 DNA reads TGCGCCAGCAGCCAAGTAGGGGTCAACACCGGGGAGCTGTTTTTT.

This sequence joins TRBV5-1 and TRBJ2-1; 15 bases line up with TRBD2. Germline-derived CDR1 and CDR2 are SGHRS and YFSETQ. V gave up 3 bases and J gave up 0 bases; unmatched junction bases: 1. CDR3 length equals 17 residues. CDR3 nucleotide sequence: TGCGCCAGCAGCTGGACTAGCGGGGGGGCCTCCTACAATGAGCAGTTCTTC. Translated, it gives CASSWTSGGASYNEQFF.

The V gene is TRBV4-2, the J gene TRBJ2-5; tentatively, D is TRBD2 (6 bases). Germline-derived CDR1 and CDR2 are LGHNA and YNFKEQ. The V end was cut by 0 bases, the J end by 1 base, with 6 bases between. The CDR3 has 14 residues. The CDR3 sequence is CASSQELAQETQYF. DNA of the CDR3: TGTGCCAGCAGCCAAGAACTAGCCCAAGAGACCCAGTACTTC.

The V call is TRBV7-6, the J call TRBJ2-1, with TRBD2 matching over 7 bases. CDR1 is SGHVS and CDR2 is FNYEAQ in the germline V gene. The V gene end was trimmed by 5 bases and the J gene end by 4 bases; junction bases not matched to a gene: 11. This CDR3 is 16 amino acids long. CDR3: CASSITLAGRYNEQFF. For the CDR3, the DNA is TGTGCCAGCAGCATTACGTTAGCGGGTCGGTACAATGAGCAGTTCTTC.

This clonotype was recorded at least ten times. V usage is TRBV28 and J usage is TRBJ2-7; TRBD1 aligns across 9 bases. Germline CDR1 MDHEN, CDR2 SYDVKM. The CDR3 consists of 14 residues. The V gene end was trimmed by 5 bases and the J gene end by 4 bases; junction bases not matched to a gene: 6. CDR3 sequence: CASSPHRGLYEQYV. The CDR3 nucleotides are TGTGCCAGCAGTCCCCACAGGGGGCTGTACGAGCAGTACGTC.

This clonotype was found a few times. The chain uses TRBV18 and TRBJ2-2, with D perhaps matching TRBD1 (5 bases). Germline-derived CDR1 and CDR2 are KGHSH and LQKENI. V lost 3 bases to trimming and J lost 5 bases, with 13 bases between them. There are 15 residues in the CDR3. The CDR3 DNA reads TGTGCCAGCTCACCCGCCCAGGGCCTGACCGGGGAGCTGTTTTTT. The encoded protein is CASSPAQGLTGELFF.

This chain joins TRBV2 and TRBJ2-7, with TRBD1 as a possible D gene (6 bases). Germline loops: CDR1 SNHLY, CDR2 FYNNEI. The CDR3 runs to 15 residues. The V end was cut by 4 bases, the J end by 0 bases, with 13 bases between. CDR3 amino acids: CASSADRSSSYEQYF. The CDR3, as DNA: TGTGCCAGCAGTGCAGACAGGTCCAGCTCCTACGAGCAGTACTTC.

A few counts support this clonotype. Here the CDR3 DNA reads TGTGCCAGCAGCTCCCCCTCCCCAGCGGGAGACTACAATGAGCAGTTCTTC. Protein product: CASSSPSPAGDYNEQFF. The rearrangement links TRBV7-8 to TRBJ2-1; 8 nucleotides align to TRBD2. This CDR3 is 17 amino acids long. Germline V gives CDR1 SGHVS, CDR2 FQNEAQ. J was trimmed by 3 bases and V by 4 bases; bases with no gene match: 11.